One sample yielded the 17 T cell receptor beta chains listed below, sequenced in a study of T cell responses to AZD1222 COVID-19 vaccine. Repertoires were generated with immunoSEQ multiplex PCR, while TCRdb's copy carries only in-frame clones and drops some. The sample yields around 83,000 clones, 90% seen once. The input for sequencing was peripheral blood, taken 28 days after the second AZD1222 dose. The receptors were gathered from an adult who received the AZD1222 COVID-19 vaccine.

The J gene is TRBJ2-7, the V gene TRBV28; D is tentatively TRBD1 or TRBD2 (5 bases each). The germline gives CDR1 MDHEN, CDR2 SYDVKM. Trimming left V 6 bases short and J 1 base short, with 22 bases between. This CDR3 spans 17 amino acids. CDR3 region: CASSWDGRVSPSYEQYF. The CDR3, as DNA: TGTGCCAGCAGCTGGGACGGACGTGTTTCCCCTTCCTACGAGCAGTACTTC.

The V gene is TRBV7-8, the J gene TRBJ2-1; tentative D call: TRBD2 (5 bases). The CDR3 extends over 12 amino acids. With 5 bases removed from V and 11 bases from J, the gap between germline ends came to 13 bases. From germline, CDR1 is SGHVS and CDR2 FQNEAQ. CDR3 region: CASSPDTGKQFF. For the CDR3, the DNA is TGTGCCAGCAGCCCAGACACGGGGAAGCAGTTCTTC.

The CDR3 loop reads CASSSHRTGNEKLFF. CDR3 DNA sequence: TGTGCCAGCAGCTCTCATCGGACAGGGAATGAAAAACTGTTTTTT. This sequence joins TRBV11-2 and TRBJ1-4; TRBD1 matches at 8 bases. J lost 5 bases, V lost 4 bases, and 6 bases had no gene match. CDR1 and CDR2 (germline): SGHAT, FQNNGV. The CDR3 length is 15 residues.

The V and J genes are TRBV2 and TRBJ1-5, with D possibly being TRBD1 (6 bases). Trimming stripped 2 bases from V and 0 bases from J, with 8 bases between. Germline V gene data show CDR1 as SNHLY and CDR2 as FYNNEI. The CDR3 runs 15 residues. This CDR3 is CASSEQGYSNQPQHF. The CDR3 DNA reads as TGTGCCAGCAGTGAACAGGGGTATAGCAATCAGCCCCAGCATTTT.

The chain is built from TRBV7-9 and TRBJ2-7; perhaps TRBD2 as D (6 bases). Germline V gene lookup returns CDR1 SEHNR and CDR2 FQNEAQ (reference sequence). V was cut by 6 bases and J by 6 bases, with 24 bases left in between. The CDR3 covers 16 residues. The CDR3 region has the DNA TGTGCCAGCAGTCGGCCCGGGAGACTAGAGGTACGCGAGCAGTACTTC. It is translated as CASSRPGRLEVREQYF.

The V gene is TRBV15, the J gene TRBJ1-1, with D maybe TRBD1 (5 bases). Trimming took off 3 bases at V and 2 bases at J, with 7 bases between the two ends. CDR3 length: 13 residues. Germline assignment: CDR1 LNHNV and CDR2 YYDKDF (reference sequence). The CDR3 DNA is TGTGCCACCAGCAGGGGACTAAACACTGAAGCTTTCTTT. It specifies CATSRGLNTEAFF.

The genes are TRBV5-8 and TRBJ1-5; D is unclear. The length of the CDR3 is 15 residues. V lost 0 bases and J 0 bases, leaving 7 bases between the germline ends. Germline CDR1 reads SGHTS; CDR2 reads YDEGEE. The CDR3 region is CASSLGENSNQPQHF. The CDR3 DNA reads as TGTGCCAGCAGCTTGGGAGAAAATAGCAATCAGCCCCAGCATTTT.

The rearrangement links TRBV10-1 to TRBJ1-4; no firm D call. CDR3 length: 11 amino acids. Germline CDR1 and CDR2: WNHNN and SYGVQD (reference sequence). V was cut by 2 bases and J by 10 bases, with 5 bases left in between. CDR3 protein: CASSEGGKLFF. The DNA for the CDR3 is TGCGCCAGCAGTGAGGGAGGAAAACTGTTTTTT.

The chain carries TRBV3-1 (or the pseudogene TRBV3-2) and TRBJ2-1, with TRBD2 matching 14 bases. V lost 5 bases to trimming and J lost 8 bases; unmatched junction nucleotides: 11. This CDR3 has 17 amino acids. Germline-derived CDR1 and CDR2 are LGHDT and YNNKEL (reference sequence). The DNA for the CDR3 is TGTGCCAGCAGCGCTCGACTAGCGGGGGGGCTCCCACATGAGCAGTTCTTC. This translates into CASSARLAGGLPHEQFF.

This chain connects TRBV6-5 to TRBJ1-1; 10 bases are shared with TRBD1. V lost 5 bases to trimming and J lost 4 bases; unmatched junction nucleotides: 7. Looked up from germline, CDR1 is MNHEY and CDR2 is SVGAGI. CDR3 length equals 15 residues. The CDR3 is CASSLGQGGFTEAFF. The CDR3 coding sequence is TGTGCCAGCAGTCTTGGACAGGGGGGATTCACTGAAGCTTTCTTT.

This rearrangement joins TRBV29-1 to TRBJ1-1, with TRBD1 matching 7 bases. With 7 bases clipped from V and 6 bases from J, the junction kept 11 bases outside the gene matches. The CDR3 covers 13 residues. Germline loops: CDR1 SQVTM, CDR2 ANQGSEA. This CDR3 reads CSARQGLGSEAFF. In DNA, the CDR3 is TGCAGCGCCCGACAGGGCCTAGGGTCTGAAGCTTTCTTT.

This clone is a singleton in its sample. The CDR3 DNA follows: TGTGCCACCAGCGCCGGGAGCTCCTATAATTCACCCCTCCACTTT. This encodes CATSAGSSYNSPLHF. The chain joins TRBV15 to TRBJ1-6; D is unresolved. Germline CDR1 and CDR2: LNHNV and YYDKDF (reference sequence). Trimming removed 5 bases at V and 0 bases at J, with 8 bases between. The CDR3 spans 15 residues.

The V gene is TRBV5-1, the J gene TRBJ2-1; 9 bases align to TRBD1. The CDR3 covers 16 residues. Looked up from germline, CDR1 is SGHRS and CDR2 is YFSETQ. The junction had 4 bases not matched to a gene; V was cut back by 0 bases and J by 3 bases. CDR3 nucleotide sequence: TGCGCCAGCAGCTTGGGGGACAGGGCCTTCTACAATGAGCAGTTCTTC. This codes for CASSLGDRAFYNEQFF.

The rearrangement joins TRBV6-6 to TRBJ1-1, with D tentatively TRBD1 (5 bases). CDR1 is MNHNY, CDR2 SVGAGI, per germline (reference sequence). CDR3 length equals 17 residues. Trimming stripped 5 bases from V and 0 bases from J, with 19 bases between. CDR3 DNA: TGTGCCAGCAGTCCCCGCCGAATGACAGTCATGAACACTGAAGCTTTCTTT. Protein: CASSPRRMTVMNTEAFF.

The chain recombines TRBV12-3 or TRBV12-4 with TRBJ2-1; 8 bases agree with TRBD1. This CDR3 has 13 residues. The junction had 8 bases not matched to a gene; V was cut back by 8 bases and J by 8 bases. CDR3 loop: CASRTGLRHEQFF. CDR3 nucleotides: TGTGCCAGCCGGACAGGGCTAAGGCATGAGCAGTTCTTC.

The DNA for the CDR3 is TGCGCCAGCATTTCTAGCGGGGGGCTCCGGGATGAGCAGTTCTTC. Residues: CASISSGGLRDEQFF. V and J are TRBV10-2 and TRBJ2-1; the match to TRBD2 covers 11 bases. Per the germline V gene, CDR1 is WSHSY and CDR2 is SAAADI. V gave up 7 bases and J gave up 8 bases; unmatched junction bases: 10. CDR3 length equals 15 residues.

This chain joins TRBV27 and TRBJ1-2; no reliable D call. The length of the CDR3 is 13 residues. Per germline, CDR1 MNHEY and CDR2 SMNVEV (reference sequence). The germline V and J ends were trimmed by 3 bases and 2 bases, with 7 bases remaining between them. As DNA, the CDR3 is TGTGCCAGCAGTTTGGGCCAGAACTATGGCTACACCTTC. It is translated as CASSLGQNYGYTF.